A selection of T cell receptor beta chains follows, all from one sample in a study of shared clonotypes between healthy human individuals. Produced via immunoSEQ multiplex PCR; TCRdb's table is partial and in-frame only. The sample includes 1,400,000 or so clones, 98% to 99% seen only once; the top ten take 0.36%. The sample was naive CD4+ T cells sorted from blood. Receptors originate from a man aged 30 to 45 in good health. The CDR3 runs from the conserved cysteine through the conserved F or W. D genes are given only for firm matches. Clone size is shown for a subset of rows, as once, few, many or a class of expanded clone.

v_gene	abundance	d_gene	j_gene	CDR3aa	CDR3nt
TRBV5-1	.	.	TRBJ1-1	CASSLAGRTEAFF	TGCGCCAGCAGCTTGGCCGGGAGGACTGAAGCTTTCTTT
TRBV15	.	TRBD1	TRBJ2-7	CATSRNDRANEQYF	TGTGCCACCAGCAGAAATGACAGGGCTAACGAGCAGTACTTC
TRBV19	.	TRBD1	TRBJ1-5	CASSTPRQGTNNQPQHF	TGTGCCAGTAGTACCCCTCGACAGGGGACGAACAATCAGCCCCAGCATTTT
TRBV18	.	.	TRBJ2-6	CASSPLGSSGANVLTF	TGTGCCAGCTCACCACTCGGAAGCTCTGGGGCCAACGTCCTGACTTTC
TRBV20-1	.	.	TRBJ2-5	CSARTEETQYF	TGCAGTGCCCGAACTGAAGAGACCCAGTACTTC
TRBV5-6	.	.	TRBJ2-1	CASSNQGDFGGQFF	TGTGCCAGCAGCAATCAAGGGGACTTCGGGGGGCAGTTCTTC
TRBV19	.	.	TRBJ2-5	CGTSIQETQYF	TGTGGAACCTCTATCCAAGAGACCCAGTACTTC
TRBV5-1	.	TRBD1	TRBJ1-2	CASSFSRDSYGYTF	TGCGCCAGCAGCTTTTCCCGGGACAGTTATGGCTACACCTTC
TRBV6-1	.	TRBD1	TRBJ2-4	CASSRQGVAKNIQYF	TGTGCCAGCAGTCGACAGGGGGTAGCCAAAAACATTCAGTACTTC
TRBV5-1	.	.	TRBJ2-7	CASSSGRRDEQYF	TGCGCCAGCAGCTCGGGCCGACGGGACGAGCAGTACTTC
TRBV4-1	.	.	TRBJ2-3	CASSQVAGSTDTQYF	TGCGCCAGCAGCCAAGTTGCGGGAAGCACAGATACGCAGTATTTT
TRBV19	.	.	TRBJ1-5	CASSITRGSNQPQHF	TGTGCCAGTAGTATCACTAGGGGAAGCAATCAGCCCCAGCATTTT
TRBV5-5	.	.	TRBJ2-7	CASSPTPGVEYF	TGTGCCAGCAGCCCCACGCCAGGGGTGGAGTACTTC
TRBV10-1	.	.	TRBJ2-3	CASSELGVTDTQYF	TGCGCCAGCAGTGAGTTAGGGGTGACAGATACGCAGTATTTT
TRBV28	.	.	TRBJ2-1	CASSTGVYNEQFF	TGTGCCAGCAGTACGGGAGTCTACAATGAGCAGTTCTTC
TRBV7-9	.	.	TRBJ1-1	CASPGNTEAFF	TGTGCCAGCCCAGGGAACACTGAAGCTTTCTTT
TRBV4-3	.	.	TRBJ2-7	CASSQVVRRQASSYEQYF	TGCGCCAGCAGCCAAGTAGTCCGGCGTCAGGCAAGCAGCTACGAGCAGTACTTC
TRBV27	.	TRBD1	TRBJ1-2	CASSLFPSGTGGNGYTF	TGTGCCAGCAGTTTATTCCCTTCCGGGACAGGGGGGAATGGCTACACCTTC
TRBV10-2	.	.	TRBJ1-5	CASSDTQVSVYSNQPQHF	TGCGCCAGCAGTGATACTCAAGTCAGCGTCTATAGCAATCAGCCCCAGCATTTT
TRBV29-1	.	TRBD1	TRBJ1-2	CSVMDRGSYGYTF	TGCAGCGTGATGGACAGGGGTTCCTATGGCTACACCTTC
TRBV19	.	.	TRBJ1-5	CASSIYSDQPQHF	TGTGCCAGTAGTATCTACTCCGATCAGCCCCAGCATTTT
TRBV5-4	.	.	TRBJ1-1	CASSQAAGTLTEAFF	TGTGCCAGCAGCCAAGCAGCAGGAACCCTCACTGAAGCTTTCTTT
TRBV5-1	.	TRBD2	TRBJ2-7	CASSPVPAGRGTYEQYF	TGCGCCAGCAGCCCTGTACCGGCAGGGAGGGGCACCTACGAGCAGTACTTC
TRBV19	.	TRBD2	TRBJ2-7	CASTPRLANLYEQYF	TGTGCCAGTACCCCCAGACTAGCGAACTTGTACGAGCAGTACTTC
TRBV27	once	.	TRBJ1-5	CASSFIGRGGSQPQHF	TGTGCCAGCAGCTTTATTGGTCGGGGGGGAAGCCAGCCCCAGCATTTT
TRBV6-5	.	.	TRBJ2-7	CASSNQPTFSYEQYF	TGTGCCAGCAGCAATCAGCCTACATTCTCCTACGAGCAGTACTTC
TRBV29-1	.	TRBD2	TRBJ2-1	CSVVGGSGINEQFF	TGCAGCGTTGTAGGCGGGAGTGGTATCAATGAGCAGTTCTTC
TRBV18	.	TRBD1	TRBJ2-3	CASSPKRDRGDTDTQYF	TGTGCCAGCTCACCGAAGCGGGACAGGGGAGACACAGATACGCAGTATTTT
TRBV9	.	.	TRBJ2-3	CASSVGLTDTQYF	TGTGCCAGCAGCGTAGGGCTTACAGATACGCAGTATTTT
TRBV13	.	TRBD1	TRBJ1-1	CASSLPDRDDTEAFF	TGTGCCAGCAGCTTACCGGACAGGGACGACACTGAAGCTTTCTTT
TRBV30	.	.	TRBJ2-2	CAWSVSASAGELFF	TGTGCCTGGAGTGTATCGGCCTCTGCCGGGGAGCTGTTTTTT
TRBV6-1	.	TRBD2	TRBJ2-1	CASSGAGVFYNEQFF	TGTGCCAGCAGTGGCGCGGGAGTGTTCTACAATGAGCAGTTCTTC
TRBV29-1	once	.	TRBJ1-1	CSVVYGYTEAFF	TGCAGCGTTGTCTATGGCTACACTGAAGCTTTCTTT
TRBV6-4	.	.	TRBJ2-5	CASSKEGGSQETQYF	TGTGCCAGCTCTAAGGAGGGGGGCTCCCAAGAGACCCAGTACTTC
TRBV28	.	.	TRBJ2-4	CASSSPPAHIQYF	TGTGCCAGCAGTTCCCCCCCGGCTCACATTCAGTACTTC
TRBV9	.	.	TRBJ2-3	CASSTSGGTDTQYF	TGTGCCAGCAGCACCAGTGGGGGGACAGATACGCAGTATTTT
TRBV7-8	.	.	TRBJ2-7	CASSLPTGRQYF	TGTGCCAGCAGCCTCCCAACGGGAAGGCAGTACTTC
TRBV5-1	.	.	TRBJ1-3	CASSVQGEENTIYF	TGCGCCAGCAGCGTACAGGGTGAGGAGAACACCATATATTTT
TRBV6-4	.	TRBD1	TRBJ2-5	CASSPVTGDHQETQYF	TGTGCCAGCAGTCCCGTTACAGGGGACCACCAAGAGACCCAGTACTTC
TRBV11-3	.	TRBD2	TRBJ2-1	CASSTSSGSNDNEQFF	TGTGCCAGCAGCACCTCTAGCGGGAGTAATGACAATGAGCAGTTCTTC
TRBV7-2	.	TRBD1	TRBJ2-7	CASSRTGLSYEQYF	TGTGCCAGCAGCCGGACAGGCCTCTCCTACGAGCAGTACTTC
TRBV27	once	.	TRBJ1-1	CASSLWGETEAFF	TGTGCCAGCAGTTTATGGGGCGAAACTGAAGCTTTCTTT
TRBV27	.	.	TRBJ1-2	CASSSTANYGYTF	TGTGCCAGCAGTTCGACAGCTAACTATGGCTACACCTTC
TRBV9	.	.	TRBJ1-5	CASSVAGVGQPQHF	TGTGCCAGCAGCGTAGCAGGGGTTGGTCAGCCCCAGCATTTT
TRBV5-4	.	.	TRBJ2-7	CASSSGIYEQYF	TGTGCCAGCAGCTCTGGAATCTACGAGCAGTACTTC
TRBV19	.	.	TRBJ2-1	CASTFGSNYNEQFF	TGTGCCAGTACATTCGGTTCTAACTACAATGAGCAGTTCTTC
TRBV6-1	.	.	TRBJ2-3	CASSRPTDTQYF	TGTGCCAGCAGCCGGCCCACAGATACGCAGTATTTT
TRBV5-1	.	.	TRBJ2-2	CASSFTAPYGELFF	TGCGCCAGCAGCTTCACAGCCCCTTACGGGGAGCTGTTTTTT
TRBV5-1	.	TRBD1	TRBJ2-2	CASSLETGAGTGELFF	TGCGCCAGCAGCTTGGAGACAGGGGCTGGCACCGGGGAGCTGTTTTTT